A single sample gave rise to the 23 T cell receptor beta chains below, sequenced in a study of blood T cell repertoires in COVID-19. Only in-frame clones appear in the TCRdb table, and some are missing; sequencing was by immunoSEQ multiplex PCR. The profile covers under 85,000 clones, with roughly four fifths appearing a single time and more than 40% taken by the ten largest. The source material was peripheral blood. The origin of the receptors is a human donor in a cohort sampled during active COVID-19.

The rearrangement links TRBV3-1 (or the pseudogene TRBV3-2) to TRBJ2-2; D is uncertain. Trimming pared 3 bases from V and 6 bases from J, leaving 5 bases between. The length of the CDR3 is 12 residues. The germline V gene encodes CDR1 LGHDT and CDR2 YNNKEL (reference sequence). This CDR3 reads CASSQSSGELFF. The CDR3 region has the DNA TGTGCCAGCAGCCAGAGTTCCGGGGAGCTGTTTTTT.

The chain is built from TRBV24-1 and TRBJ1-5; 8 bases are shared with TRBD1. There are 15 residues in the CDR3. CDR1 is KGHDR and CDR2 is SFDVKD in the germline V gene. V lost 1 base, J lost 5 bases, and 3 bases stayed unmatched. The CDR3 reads CATSDLGQGHQPQHF. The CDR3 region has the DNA TGTGCCACCAGTGATTTAGGACAGGGCCATCAGCCCCAGCATTTT.

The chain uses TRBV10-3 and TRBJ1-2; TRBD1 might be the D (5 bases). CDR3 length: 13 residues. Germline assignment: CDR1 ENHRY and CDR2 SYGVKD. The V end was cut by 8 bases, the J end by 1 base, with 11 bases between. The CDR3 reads CAIRQGSNYGYTF. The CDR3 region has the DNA TGTGCCATCCGGCAGGGCAGTAACTATGGCTACACCTTC.

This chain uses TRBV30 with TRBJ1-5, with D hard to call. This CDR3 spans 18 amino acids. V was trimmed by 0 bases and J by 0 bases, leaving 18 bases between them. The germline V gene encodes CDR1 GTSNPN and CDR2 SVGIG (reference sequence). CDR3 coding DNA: TGTGCCTGGAGTGTACGTTCTTGGGCAGACCATAGCAATCAGCCCCAGCATTTT. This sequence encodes CAWSVRSWADHSNQPQHF.

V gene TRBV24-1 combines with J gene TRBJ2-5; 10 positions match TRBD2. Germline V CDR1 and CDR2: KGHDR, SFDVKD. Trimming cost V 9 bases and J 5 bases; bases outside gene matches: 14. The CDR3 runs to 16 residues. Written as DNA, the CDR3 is TGTGCCACCGGACCGAGCGGGGGGGCGGGGGATGAGACCCAGTACTTC. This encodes CATGPSGGAGDETQYF.

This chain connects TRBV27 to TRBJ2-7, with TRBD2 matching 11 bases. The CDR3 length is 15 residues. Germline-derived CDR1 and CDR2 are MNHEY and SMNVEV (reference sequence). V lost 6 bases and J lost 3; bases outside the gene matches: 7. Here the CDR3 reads CASRQLTSGGYEQYF. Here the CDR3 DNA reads TGTGCCAGCAGGCAACTCACTAGCGGGGGCTACGAGCAGTACTTC.

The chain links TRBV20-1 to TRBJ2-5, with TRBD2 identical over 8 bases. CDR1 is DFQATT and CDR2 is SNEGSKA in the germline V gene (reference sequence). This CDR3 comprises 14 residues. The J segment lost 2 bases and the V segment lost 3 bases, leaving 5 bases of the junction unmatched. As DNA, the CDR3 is TGCAGTGCTAGTGCTAGCGGGCTACAAGAGACCCAGTACTTC. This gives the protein CSASASGLQETQYF.

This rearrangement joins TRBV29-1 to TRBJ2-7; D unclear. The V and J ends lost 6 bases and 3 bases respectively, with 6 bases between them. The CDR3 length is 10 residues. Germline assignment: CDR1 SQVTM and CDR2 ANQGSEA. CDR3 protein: CSVADYEQYF. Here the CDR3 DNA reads TGCAGCGTGGCCGACTACGAGCAGTACTTC.

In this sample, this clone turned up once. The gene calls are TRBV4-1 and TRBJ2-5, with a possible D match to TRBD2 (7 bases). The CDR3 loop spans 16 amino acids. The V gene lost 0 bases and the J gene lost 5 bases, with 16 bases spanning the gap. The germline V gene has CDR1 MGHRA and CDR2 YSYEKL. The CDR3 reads CASSQDWGGAAETQYF. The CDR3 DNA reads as TGCGCCAGCAGCCAAGATTGGGGGGGGGCCGCGGAGACCCAGTACTTC.

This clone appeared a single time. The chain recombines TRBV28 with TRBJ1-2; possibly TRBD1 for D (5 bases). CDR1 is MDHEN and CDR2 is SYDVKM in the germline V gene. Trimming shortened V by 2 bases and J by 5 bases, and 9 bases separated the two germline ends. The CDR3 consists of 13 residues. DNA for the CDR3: TGTGCCAGCAGTTTAGAACGGGGGTATGGCTACACCTTC. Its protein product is CASSLERGYGYTF.

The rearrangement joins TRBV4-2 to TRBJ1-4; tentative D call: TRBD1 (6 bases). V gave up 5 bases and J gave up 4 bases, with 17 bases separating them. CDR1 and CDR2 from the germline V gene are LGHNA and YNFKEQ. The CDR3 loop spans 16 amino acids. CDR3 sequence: CASSERTALYNEKLFF. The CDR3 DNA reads TGTGCCAGCAGCGAACGGACAGCCCTTTATAATGAAAAACTGTTTTTT.

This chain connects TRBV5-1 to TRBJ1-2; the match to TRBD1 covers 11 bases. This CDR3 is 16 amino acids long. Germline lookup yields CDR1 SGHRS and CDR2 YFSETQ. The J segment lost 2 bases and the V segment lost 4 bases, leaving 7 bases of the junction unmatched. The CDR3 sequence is CASSPIGTGGNYGYTF. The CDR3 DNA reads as TGCGCCAGCAGCCCTATCGGGACAGGGGGGAACTATGGCTACACCTTC. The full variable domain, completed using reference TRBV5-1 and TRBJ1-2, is KAGVTQTPRYLIKTRGQQVTLSCSPISGHRSVSWYQQTPGQGLQFLFEYFSETQRNKGNFPGRFSGRQFSNSRSEMNVSTLELGDSALYLCASSPIGTGGNYGYTFGSGTRLTVV.

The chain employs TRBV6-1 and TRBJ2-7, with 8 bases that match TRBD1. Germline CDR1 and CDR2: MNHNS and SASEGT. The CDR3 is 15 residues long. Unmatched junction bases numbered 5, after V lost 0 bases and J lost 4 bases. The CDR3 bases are TGTGCCAGCAGTGAAGCCTGGACAGGGATATACGAGCAGTACTTC. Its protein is CASSEAWTGIYEQYF.

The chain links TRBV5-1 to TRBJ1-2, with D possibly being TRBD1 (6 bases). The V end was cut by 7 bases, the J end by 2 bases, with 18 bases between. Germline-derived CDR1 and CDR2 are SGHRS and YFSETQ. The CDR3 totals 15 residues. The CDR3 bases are TGCGCCAGCGGCGCTCCGTTGGGGGCAAACTATGGCTACACCTTC. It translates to CASGAPLGANYGYTF.

The CDR3 DNA follows: TGTGCCAGCTCACCCGAACAGGGGGACAAGCAGTACTTC. Its translation: CASSPEQGDKQYF. The genes are TRBV18 and TRBJ2-7, with 8 positions matching TRBD1. CDR1 is KGHSH and CDR2 is LQKENI in the germline V gene. The CDR3 is 13 amino acids. J lost 8 bases, V lost 3 bases, and 6 bases had no gene match.

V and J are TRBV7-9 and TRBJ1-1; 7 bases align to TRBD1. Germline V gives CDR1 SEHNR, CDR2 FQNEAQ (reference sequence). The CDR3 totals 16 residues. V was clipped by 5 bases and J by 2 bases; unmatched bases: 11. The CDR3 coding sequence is TGTGCCAGCAGCACCTCAGGGGGGCTTTCAAACACTGAAGCTTTCTTT. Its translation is CASSTSGGLSNTEAFF.

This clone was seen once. The CDR3 protein is CATSDLFSDEQFF. The DNA of the CDR3 is TGTGCCACCAGTGATTTATTTAGTGATGAGCAGTTCTTC. The rearrangement links TRBV24-1 to TRBJ2-1; D gene ambiguous. V was clipped by 1 base and J by 8 bases, with 8 bases between them. Germline CDR1 KGHDR, CDR2 SFDVKD. The CDR3 covers 13 residues.

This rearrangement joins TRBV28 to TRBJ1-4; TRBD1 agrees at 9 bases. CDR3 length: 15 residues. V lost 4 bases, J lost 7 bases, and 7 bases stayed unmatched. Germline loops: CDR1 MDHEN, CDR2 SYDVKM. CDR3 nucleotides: TGTGCCAGCAGTTCCACAGGGGGCGCGGGTGAAAAACTGTTTTTT. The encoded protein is CASSSTGGAGEKLFF.

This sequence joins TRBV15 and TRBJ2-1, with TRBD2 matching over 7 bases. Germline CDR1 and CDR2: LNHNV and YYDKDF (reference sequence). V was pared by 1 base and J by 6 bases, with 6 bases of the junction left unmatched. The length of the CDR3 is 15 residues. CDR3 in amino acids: CATSRVGEGINEQFF. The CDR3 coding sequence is TGTGCCACCAGCAGAGTGGGGGAGGGGATCAATGAGCAGTTCTTC.

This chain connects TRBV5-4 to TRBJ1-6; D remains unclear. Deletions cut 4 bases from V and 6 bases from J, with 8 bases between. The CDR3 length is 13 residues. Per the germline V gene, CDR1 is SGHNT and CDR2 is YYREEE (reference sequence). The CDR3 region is CASSLSSNSPLHF. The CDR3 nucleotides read TGTGCCAGCAGCCTGAGTTCTAATTCACCCCTCCACTTT. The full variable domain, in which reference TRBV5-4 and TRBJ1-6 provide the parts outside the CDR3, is ETGVTQSPTHLIKTRGQQVTLRCSSQSGHNTVSWYQQALGQGPQFIFQYYREEENGRGNFPPRFSGLQFPNYSSELNVNALELDDSALYLCASSLSSNSPLHFGNGTRLTVT.

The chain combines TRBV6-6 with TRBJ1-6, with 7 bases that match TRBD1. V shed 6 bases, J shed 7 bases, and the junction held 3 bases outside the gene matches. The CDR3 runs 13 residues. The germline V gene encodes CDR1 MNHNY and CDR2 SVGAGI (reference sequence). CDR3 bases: TGTGCCAGCAGGAGGACAGGCAATTCACCCCTCCACTTT. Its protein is CASRRTGNSPLHF.

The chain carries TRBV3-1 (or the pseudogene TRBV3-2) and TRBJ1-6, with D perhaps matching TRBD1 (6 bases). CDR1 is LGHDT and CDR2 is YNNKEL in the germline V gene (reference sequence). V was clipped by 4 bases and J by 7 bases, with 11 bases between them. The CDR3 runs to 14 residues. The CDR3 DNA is TGTGCCAGCAGCCCACAGGGTAACAATTCACCCCTCCACTTT. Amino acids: CASSPQGNNSPLHF.

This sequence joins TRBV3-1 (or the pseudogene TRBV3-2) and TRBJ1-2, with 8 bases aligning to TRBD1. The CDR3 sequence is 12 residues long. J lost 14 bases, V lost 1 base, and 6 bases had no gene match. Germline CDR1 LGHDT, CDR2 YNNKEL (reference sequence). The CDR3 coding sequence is TGTGCCAGCAGCCAAGCCGGGACAGGATCGACCTTC. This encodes CASSQAGTGSTF.